What follows describes a single T cell receptor (beta chain). This CDR3 has 12 amino acids. The germline gives CDR1 ENHRY, CDR2 SYGVKD. Trimming left V 2 bases short and J 4 bases short, with 6 bases between. The data are from a study of CD8+CD57+ T cells in acquired aplastic anemia. Patients chosen for sequencing had shown CD8+CD57+ cell expansion by flow cytometry. Patients had not yet gotten any therapy when their blood was taken for sampling. The TCR beta profiling, which covered VDJ combination and CDR3 sequence, was carried out using genomic DNA as the template. Each CDR3 protein gets one entry after TCRdb re-called the reads with MiXCR. Among 310,000 or so distinct CDR3 sequences, 45% to 65% were seen once, and the ten largest hold 1% to 1.5%.

This TCR was recovered from a human donor with aplastic anemia. Sequenced material: sorted CD4+, CD8+, or CD8+CD57+ T cells (not recorded which) from PBMCs. This chain uses TRBV10-3 with TRBJ2-7, with a tentative D call TRBD1 (6 bases). CDR3 protein: CAISEDRYEQYF. CDR3 DNA sequence: TGTGCCATCAGTGAGGACAGGTACGAGCAGTACTTC.